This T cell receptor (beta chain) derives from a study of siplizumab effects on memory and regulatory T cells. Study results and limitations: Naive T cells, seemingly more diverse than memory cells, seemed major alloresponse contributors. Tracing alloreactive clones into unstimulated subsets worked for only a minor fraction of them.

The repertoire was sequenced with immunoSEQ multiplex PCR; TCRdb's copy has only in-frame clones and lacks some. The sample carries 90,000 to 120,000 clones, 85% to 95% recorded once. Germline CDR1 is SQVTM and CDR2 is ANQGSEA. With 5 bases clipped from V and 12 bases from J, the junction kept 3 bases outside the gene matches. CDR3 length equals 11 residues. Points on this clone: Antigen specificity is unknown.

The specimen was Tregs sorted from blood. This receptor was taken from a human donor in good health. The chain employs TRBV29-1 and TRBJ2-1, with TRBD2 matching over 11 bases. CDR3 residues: CSVKTSGRQFF. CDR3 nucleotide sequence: TGCAGCGTTAAAACTAGCGGGAGGCAGTTCTTC.